Listed below are T cell receptor beta chains from one sample, sequenced in a study of cytomegalovirus exposure and HLA in healthy donors. Generated by immunoSEQ multiplex PCR, the TCRdb table keeps only in-frame clones and is missing some. Of 89,000 or so clones detected, under 80% appear once; the ten largest clones hold about 4%. Material: PBMCs. The receptors stem from a man in his 60s in good health and CMV-seronegative. Each CDR3 is given with its conserved first and last residue. Each record gives: V gene, clone size, J gene, CDR3 protein. Not every row has a clone size; where given, it reads once, few, many or a size class.

TRBV5-1	NA	TRBJ1-2	CASSLGNSDYGYTF
TRBV5-8	NA	TRBJ1-1	CASSLGPGHHGAEAFF
TRBV11-3	NA	TRBJ2-7	CASSSGTEGYEQYF
TRBV27	NA	TRBJ1-1	CASSLAGGTEAFF
TRBV18	NA	TRBJ2-3	CASSPRLAGSRTDTQYF
TRBV6-1	NA	TRBJ2-1	CASGGGDDLDEQFF
TRBV4-1	NA	TRBJ2-1	CASSYTPSGGVGYNEQFF
TRBV15	NA	TRBJ2-7	CATSRGAFSYEQYF
TRBV30	NA	TRBJ1-5	CAWSVGHSNQPQHF
TRBV2	NA	TRBJ2-7	CASSTGLVGRQYF
TRBV9	few	TRBJ2-5	CASSVALAGGHQETQYF
TRBV11-1	few	TRBJ1-1	CASSLEVGGAEAFF
TRBV4-2	NA	TRBJ2-4	CASSPGGGIQYF
TRBV9	once	TRBJ2-3	CASSVGGRRASTDTQYF
TRBV7-3	NA	TRBJ2-3	CASSLQGLGTQYF
TRBV15	NA	TRBJ2-7	CATSRDKRDTYEQYF
TRBV30	once	TRBJ2-1	CAWSPTGVREQFF
TRBV18	NA	TRBJ1-5	CASSPGSRINQPQHF
TRBV28	NA	TRBJ1-4	CASSSPGGPGWEKLFF
TRBV5-4	NA	TRBJ2-1	CASRIDSYNEQFF
TRBV19	NA	TRBJ1-5	CASGGFQGFWPQHF
TRBV2	NA	TRBJ2-7	CASSSEATGEQYF
TRBV5-1	NA	TRBJ2-7	CASSLFLGQGDHEQYF
TRBV30	NA	TRBJ1-4	CAWSLGGGLEKLFF
TRBV10-2	few	TRBJ1-2	CASSEGGRNGYTF
TRBV6-5	few	TRBJ2-5	CASSAGQGYQETQYF
TRBV7-9	few	TRBJ2-3	CASSRGLADTDTQYF
TRBV11-2	NA	TRBJ2-7	CASSLDSAKRSYEQYF
TRBV9	NA	TRBJ2-2	CASNELGTGELFF
TRBV7-3	NA	TRBJ2-1	CASSARLAGEHNEQFF
TRBV30	NA	TRBJ2-7	CAWSPDRGGRYF
TRBV10-2	NA	TRBJ2-7	CASSGQGWDEQYF
TRBV4-1	NA	TRBJ2-7	CASSRGQGTYEQYF
TRBV5-4	NA	TRBJ2-7	CASSLPGGESEQYF
TRBV10-1	NA	TRBJ2-5	CACLAGGSPGVAQYF
TRBV27	NA	TRBJ1-2	CASSLAGPNYGYTF
TRBV5-1	NA	TRBJ1-2	CASSTELGGNYGYTF
TRBV4-1	NA	TRBJ2-5	CASSQDSLPGETQYF
TRBV11-2	once	TRBJ2-2	CASSRTGGENTGELFF
TRBV4-1	NA	TRBJ2-2	CASSQVASGVGAGELFF
TRBV5-1	NA	TRBJ1-2	CASSLAGSYGYTF
TRBV7-9	NA	TRBJ2-7	CASSSALYRGSYEQYF
TRBV14	NA	TRBJ2-3	CASRVSRFADTQYF
TRBV18	NA	TRBJ1-2	CASSPPWDRDIDGYTF
TRBV25-1	NA	TRBJ1-1	CASSEFSPAAENTEAFF
TRBV2	NA	TRBJ1-2	CASSEGGGGYTF
TRBV6-1	NA	TRBJ1-1	CASSGQGENTEAFF
TRBV5-1	NA	TRBJ2-7	CASSSKTDPYEQYF
TRBV6-5	once	TRBJ1-3	CASRGRDRRGNTIYF